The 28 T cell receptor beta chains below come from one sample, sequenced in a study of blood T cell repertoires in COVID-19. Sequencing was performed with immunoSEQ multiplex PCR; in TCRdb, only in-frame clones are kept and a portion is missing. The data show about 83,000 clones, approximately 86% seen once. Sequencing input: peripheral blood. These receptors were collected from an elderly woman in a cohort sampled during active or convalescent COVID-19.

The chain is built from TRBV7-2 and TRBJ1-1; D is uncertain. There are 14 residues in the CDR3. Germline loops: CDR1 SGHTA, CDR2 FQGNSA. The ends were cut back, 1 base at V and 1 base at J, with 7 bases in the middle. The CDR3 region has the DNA TGTGCCAGCAGCTTAGAAACGGGGAACACTGAAGCTTTCTTT. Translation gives CASSLETGNTEAFF.

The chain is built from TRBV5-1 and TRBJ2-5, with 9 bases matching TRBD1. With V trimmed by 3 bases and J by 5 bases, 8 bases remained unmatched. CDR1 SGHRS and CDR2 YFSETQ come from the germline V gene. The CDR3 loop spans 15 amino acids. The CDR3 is CASSWGQGGMETQYF. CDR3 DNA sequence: TGCGCCAGCAGCTGGGGACAGGGAGGGATGGAGACCCAGTACTTC.

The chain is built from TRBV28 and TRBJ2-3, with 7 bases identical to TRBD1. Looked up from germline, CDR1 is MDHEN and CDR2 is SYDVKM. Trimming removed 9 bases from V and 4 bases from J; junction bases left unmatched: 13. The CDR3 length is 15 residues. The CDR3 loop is CASGDPDRAPDTQYF. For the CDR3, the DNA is TGTGCCAGTGGGGATCCTGACAGGGCTCCAGATACGCAGTATTTT.

CDR3 nucleotide sequence: TGTGCCAGCAGCCAGTGGCTAGCGGGAGGCCAGAGGAGAATAGATACGCAGTATTTT. Its protein product is CASSQWLAGGQRRIDTQYF. The chain is built from TRBV3-1 (or the pseudogene TRBV3-2) and TRBJ2-3; TRBD2 aligns across 11 bases. This CDR3 has 19 residues. Trimming at V came to 3 bases and at J to 5 bases, leaving 16 bases not matched to a gene. CDR1 and CDR2 from the germline V gene are LGHDT and YNNKEL (reference sequence).

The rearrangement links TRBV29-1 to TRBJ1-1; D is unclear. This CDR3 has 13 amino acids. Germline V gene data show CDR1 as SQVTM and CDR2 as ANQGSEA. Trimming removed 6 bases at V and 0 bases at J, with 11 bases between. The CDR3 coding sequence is TGCAGCGTGCGAGGTGACCTGAACACTGAAGCTTTCTTT. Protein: CSVRGDLNTEAFF.

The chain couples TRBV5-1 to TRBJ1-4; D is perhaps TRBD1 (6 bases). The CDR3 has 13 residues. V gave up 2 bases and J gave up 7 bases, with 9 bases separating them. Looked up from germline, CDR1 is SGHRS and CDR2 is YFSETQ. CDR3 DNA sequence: TGCGCCAGCAGCTTAGGCAGGGGTGAAAAACTGTTTTTT. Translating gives CASSLGRGEKLFF.

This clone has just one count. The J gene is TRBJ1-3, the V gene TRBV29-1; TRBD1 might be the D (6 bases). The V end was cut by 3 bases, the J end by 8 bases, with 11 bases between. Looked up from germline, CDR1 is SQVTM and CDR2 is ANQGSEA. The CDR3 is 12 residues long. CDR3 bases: TGCAGCGTTGACGGGGGGGCGGACACCATATATTTT. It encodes CSVDGGADTIYF.

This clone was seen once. CDR3 amino acids: CASSPRLGDVADTQYF. CDR3 nucleotide sequence: TGTGCCAGCAGCCCCCGGTTGGGAGACGTGGCAGATACGCAGTATTTT. The V call is TRBV9, the J call TRBJ2-3; the D gene is possibly TRBD2 (5 bases). The CDR3 spans 16 residues. V gave up 4 bases and J gave up 4 bases, with 19 bases separating them. Germline-derived CDR1 and CDR2 are SGDLS and YYNGEE.

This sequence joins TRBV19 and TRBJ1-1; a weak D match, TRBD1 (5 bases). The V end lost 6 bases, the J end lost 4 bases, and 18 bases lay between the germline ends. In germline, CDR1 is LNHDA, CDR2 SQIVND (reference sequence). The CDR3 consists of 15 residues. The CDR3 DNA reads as TGTGCCAGTAGGACGCCGGGAGGAGGGGTCACTGAAGCTTTCTTT. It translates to CASRTPGGGVTEAFF.

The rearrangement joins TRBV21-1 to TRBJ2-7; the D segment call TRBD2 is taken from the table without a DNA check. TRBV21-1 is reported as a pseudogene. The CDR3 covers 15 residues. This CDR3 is CASSKGSGGCYEQYV. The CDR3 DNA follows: TGTGCCAGCAGCAAAGGGTCGGGAGGCTGCTACGAGCAGTACGTC.

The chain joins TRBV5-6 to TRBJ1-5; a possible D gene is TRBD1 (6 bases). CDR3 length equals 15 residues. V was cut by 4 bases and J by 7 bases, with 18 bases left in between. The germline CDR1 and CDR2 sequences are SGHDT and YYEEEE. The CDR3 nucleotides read TGTGCCAGCAGCGCTGGAGGTGGGGGCAGGCAGCCCCAGCATTTT. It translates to CASSAGGGGRQPQHF.

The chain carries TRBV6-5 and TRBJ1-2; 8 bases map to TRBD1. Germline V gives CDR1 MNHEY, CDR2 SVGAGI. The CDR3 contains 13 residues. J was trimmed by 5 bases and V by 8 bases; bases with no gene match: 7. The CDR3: CASGQGNSYGYTF. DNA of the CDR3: TGTGCCAGCGGACAGGGAAACTCGTATGGCTACACCTTC.

The CDR3 is CASSSTGSGANVLTF. As DNA, the CDR3 is TGTGCCAGCAGCTCGACAGGGTCTGGGGCCAACGTCCTGACTTTC. The chain uses TRBV7-8 and TRBJ2-6, with 7 bases fitting TRBD1. Germline trimming cut 4 bases from V and 1 base from J; bases unmatched to any gene: 1. This CDR3 is 15 amino acids long. Germline V lookup: CDR1 SGHVS, CDR2 FQNEAQ.

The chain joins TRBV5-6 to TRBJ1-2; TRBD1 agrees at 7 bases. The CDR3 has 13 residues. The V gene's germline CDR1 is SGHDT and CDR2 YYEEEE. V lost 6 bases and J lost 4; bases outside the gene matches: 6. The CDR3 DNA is TGTGCCAGCACCCTGGGACAGATCTATGGCTACACCTTC. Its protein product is CASTLGQIYGYTF.

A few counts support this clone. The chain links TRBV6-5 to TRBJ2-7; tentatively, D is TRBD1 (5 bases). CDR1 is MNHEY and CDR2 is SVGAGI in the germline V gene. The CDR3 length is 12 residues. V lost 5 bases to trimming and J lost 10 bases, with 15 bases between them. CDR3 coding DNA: TGTGCCAGCAGTACACAGGCGCTGGTCCAGTACTTC. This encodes CASSTQALVQYF.

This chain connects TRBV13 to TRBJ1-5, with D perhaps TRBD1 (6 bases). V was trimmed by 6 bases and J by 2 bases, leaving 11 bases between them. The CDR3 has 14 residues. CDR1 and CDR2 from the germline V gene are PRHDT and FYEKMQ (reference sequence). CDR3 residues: CASSRGGGNQPQHF. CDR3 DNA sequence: TGTGCCAGCAGTAGAGGGGGTGGCAATCAGCCCCAGCATTTT.

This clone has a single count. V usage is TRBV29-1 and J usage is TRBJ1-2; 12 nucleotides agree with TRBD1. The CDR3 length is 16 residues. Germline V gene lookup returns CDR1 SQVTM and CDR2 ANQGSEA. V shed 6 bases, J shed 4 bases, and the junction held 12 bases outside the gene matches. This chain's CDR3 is CSVGKGTGGRSYGYTF. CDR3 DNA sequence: TGCAGCGTGGGTAAGGGGACAGGGGGCCGGTCCTATGGCTACACCTTC.

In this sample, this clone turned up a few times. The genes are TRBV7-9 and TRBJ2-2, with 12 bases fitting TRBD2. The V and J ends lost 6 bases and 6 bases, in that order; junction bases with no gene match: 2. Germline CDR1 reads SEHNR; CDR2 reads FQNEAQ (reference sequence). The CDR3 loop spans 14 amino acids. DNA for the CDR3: TGTGCCAGCAGGCGACTAGCGGGAGCCGGGGAGCTGTTTTTT. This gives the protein CASRRLAGAGELFF.

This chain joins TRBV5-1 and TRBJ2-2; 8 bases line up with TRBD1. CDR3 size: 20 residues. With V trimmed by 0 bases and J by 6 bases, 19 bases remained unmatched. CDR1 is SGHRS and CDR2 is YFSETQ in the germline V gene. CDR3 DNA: TGCGCCAGCAGCTTGGCGCCCCGTCCCCGAAGCGGACAGGGTGCCGGGGAGCTGTTTTTT. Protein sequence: CASSLAPRPRSGQGAGELFF.

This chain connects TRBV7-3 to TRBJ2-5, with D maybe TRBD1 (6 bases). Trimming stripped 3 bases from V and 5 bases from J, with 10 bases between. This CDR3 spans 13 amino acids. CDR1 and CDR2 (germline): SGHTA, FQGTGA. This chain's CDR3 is CASSFGQMETQYF. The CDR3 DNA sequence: TGTGCCAGCAGCTTTGGACAGATGGAGACCCAGTACTTC.

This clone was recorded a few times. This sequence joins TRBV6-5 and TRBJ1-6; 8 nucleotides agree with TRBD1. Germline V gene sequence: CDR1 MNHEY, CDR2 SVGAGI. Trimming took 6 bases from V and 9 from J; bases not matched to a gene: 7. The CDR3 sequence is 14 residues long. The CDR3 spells CASSRTGPLSPLHF. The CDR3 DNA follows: TGTGCCAGCAGCAGGACAGGGCCCCTTTCACCCCTCCACTTT.

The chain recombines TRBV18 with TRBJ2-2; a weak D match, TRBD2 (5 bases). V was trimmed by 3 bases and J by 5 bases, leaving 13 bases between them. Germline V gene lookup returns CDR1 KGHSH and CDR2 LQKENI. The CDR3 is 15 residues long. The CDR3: CASSPVGGRTGELFF. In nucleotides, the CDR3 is TGTGCCAGCTCACCGGTTGGCGGGCGAACCGGGGAGCTGTTTTTT.

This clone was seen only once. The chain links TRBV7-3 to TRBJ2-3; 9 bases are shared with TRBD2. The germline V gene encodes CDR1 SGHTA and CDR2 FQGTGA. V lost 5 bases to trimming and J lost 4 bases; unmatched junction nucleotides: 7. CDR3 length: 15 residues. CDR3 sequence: CASSRSGSRADTQYF. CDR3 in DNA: TGTGCCAGCAGCCGTAGCGGGAGTCGTGCAGATACGCAGTATTTT.

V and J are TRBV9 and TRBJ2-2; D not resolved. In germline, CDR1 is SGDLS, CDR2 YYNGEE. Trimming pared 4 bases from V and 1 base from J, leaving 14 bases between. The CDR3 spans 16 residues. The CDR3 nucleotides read TGTGCCAGCAGCCCCAATCCACAGCTGAACACCGGGGAGCTGTTTTTT. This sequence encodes CASSPNPQLNTGELFF.

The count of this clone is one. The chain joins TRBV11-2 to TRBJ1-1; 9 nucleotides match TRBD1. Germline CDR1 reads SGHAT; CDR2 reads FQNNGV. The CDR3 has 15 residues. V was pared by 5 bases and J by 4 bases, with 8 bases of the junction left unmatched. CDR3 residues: CASSVSGTGLTEAFF. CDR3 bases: TGTGCCAGCAGCGTTTCCGGGACAGGGCTCACTGAAGCTTTCTTT.

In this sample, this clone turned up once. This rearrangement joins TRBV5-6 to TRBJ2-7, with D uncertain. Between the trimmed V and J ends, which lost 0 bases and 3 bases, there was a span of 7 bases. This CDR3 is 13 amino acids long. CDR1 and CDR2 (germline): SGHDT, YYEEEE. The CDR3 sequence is CASSLVDIYEQYF. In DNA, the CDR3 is TGTGCCAGCAGCTTGGTAGATATCTACGAGCAGTACTTC.

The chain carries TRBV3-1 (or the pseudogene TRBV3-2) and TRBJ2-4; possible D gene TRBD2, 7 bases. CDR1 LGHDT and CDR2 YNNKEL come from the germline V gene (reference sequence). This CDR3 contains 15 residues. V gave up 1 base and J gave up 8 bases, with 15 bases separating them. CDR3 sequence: CASSQAKGGDHIQYF. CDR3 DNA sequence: TGTGCCAGCAGCCAAGCCAAAGGGGGGGATCACATTCAGTACTTC.

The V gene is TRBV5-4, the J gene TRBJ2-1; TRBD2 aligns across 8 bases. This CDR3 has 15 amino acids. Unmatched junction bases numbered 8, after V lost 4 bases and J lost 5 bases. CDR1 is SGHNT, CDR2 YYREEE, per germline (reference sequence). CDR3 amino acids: CASSLGTRANNEQFF. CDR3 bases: TGTGCCAGCAGCCTAGGGACTAGGGCGAACAATGAGCAGTTCTTC.